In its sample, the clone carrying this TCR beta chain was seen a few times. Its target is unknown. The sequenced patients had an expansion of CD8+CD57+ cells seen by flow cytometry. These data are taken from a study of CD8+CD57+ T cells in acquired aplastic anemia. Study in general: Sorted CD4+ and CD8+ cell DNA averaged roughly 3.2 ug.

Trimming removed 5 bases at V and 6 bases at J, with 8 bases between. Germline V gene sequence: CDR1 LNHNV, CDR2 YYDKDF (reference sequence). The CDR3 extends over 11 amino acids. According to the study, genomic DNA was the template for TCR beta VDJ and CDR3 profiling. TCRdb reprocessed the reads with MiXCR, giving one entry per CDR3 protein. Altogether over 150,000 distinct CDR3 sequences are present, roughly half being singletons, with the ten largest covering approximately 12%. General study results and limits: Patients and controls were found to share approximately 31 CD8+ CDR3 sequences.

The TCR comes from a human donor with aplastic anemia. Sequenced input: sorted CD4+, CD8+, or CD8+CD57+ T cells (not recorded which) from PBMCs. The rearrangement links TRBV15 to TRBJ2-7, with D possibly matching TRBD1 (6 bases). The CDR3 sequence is CATSGGLEQYF. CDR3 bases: TGTGCCACCAGCGGGGGCCTCGAGCAGTACTTC.